A selection of T cell receptor beta chains follows, all from one sample in a study of T cell repertoires in aging, cancer and after chemotherapy. TCRdb passed the multiplex PCR reads through MiXCR, listing each CDR3 protein once. Of over 4,000 distinct CDR3 sequences listed, around 21% are singletons. The sequenced sample consisted of blood. These receptors were taken from a human donor in good health. The donor label of this sample is uncertain. Each CDR3 is given with its conserved first and last residue. The listing skips clone size in some rows; elsewhere it reads once, few, many or a size class.

cdr3_length j_call v_call clone_size cdr3_aa
13 TRBJ2-1 TRBV29-1 medium-sized CSVSRDTHNEQFF
14 TRBJ1-5 TRBV18 medium-sized CASSPQGEGQPQHF
13 NA TRBV5-6 NA CASSPSGSYEQYF
13 TRBJ2-1 TRBV5-5 medium-sized CASSFNSRYEQFF
13 TRBJ2-5 TRBV5-6 medium-sized CASSLRTGETQYF
17 TRBJ2-1 TRBV6-5 NA CASSFTSGFSSYNEQFF
12 TRBJ2-1 TRBV4-3 NA CASSLQTDEQFF
15 TRBJ2-3 TRBV7-3 NA CASSLTSAWKDTQYF
15 TRBJ1-1 TRBV7-9 few CASSLVQGANTEAFF
15 TRBJ2-7 TRBV20-1 few CSARDLVTGYHEQYF
15 TRBJ2-7 TRBV18 medium-sized CASSPPDRGKVEQYF
14 TRBJ1-2 TRBV6-5 medium-sized CASSKPSVDYGYTF
14 TRBJ2-3 TRBV12-3/TRBV12-4 medium-sized CASSFGARTDTQYF
13 TRBJ1-1 TRBV19 NA CASSSQRATEAFF
13 TRBJ1-4 TRBV18 medium-sized CASSPGENEKLFF
13 TRBJ1-3 TRBV30 medium-sized CAWSPRGGNTIYF
14 TRBJ1-3 TRBV7-3 once CASSLTRGGNTIYF
13 TRBJ1-2 TRBV6-6 medium-sized CASSQDRDGGYTF
15 TRBJ2-3 TRBV19 medium-sized CASRGRQGAADTQYF
14 TRBJ2-1 TRBV6-2/TRBV6-3 medium-sized CASSSSGGVNEQFF
14 TRBJ1-4 TRBV5-1 few CASSFRGEDEKLFF
13 TRBJ2-7 TRBV5-1 NA CASSPGQNYEQYF
14 TRBJ1-2 TRBV6-5 medium-sized CASRGQGRSYGYTF
13 TRBJ1-2 TRBV19 medium-sized CASRPRRGSGYTF
18 TRBJ2-6 TRBV27 NA CASSLWSPGRAGANVLTF
14 TRBJ1-1 TRBV27 medium-sized CASSLSAGVAEAFF
15 TRBJ2-3 TRBV20-1 NA CSAGSVGERTDTQYF
14 TRBJ1-5 TRBV18 NA CASSPARANQPQHF
15 TRBJ1-4 TRBV12-3/TRBV12-4 medium-sized CASSLGQGAHEKLFF
14 TRBJ2-1 TRBV7-9 medium-sized CASSRPDRGNEQFF
17 TRBJ2-2 TRBV20-1 NA CSARMIQGQGYTGELFF
13 TRBJ2-1 TRBV9 NA CASPGRGQNEQFF
14 TRBJ1-1 TRBV19 NA CASSKTGGNTEAFF
16 TRBJ2-5 TRBV6-5 NA CASSPGLAGHSETQYF
14 TRBJ2-3 TRBV28 NA CASSPQTVTDTQYF
13 TRBJ1-2 TRBV27 medium-sized CASSPLGGDGYTF
14 TRBJ2-5 TRBV20-1 few CSARDLQRQETQYF
14 TRBJ2-2 TRBV5-1 NA CASSSAADTGELFF
20 TRBJ2-3 TRBV5-1 few CASTKQPGTSGGKSTDTQYF
17 TRBJ1-2 TRBV5-1 medium-sized CASSLDLGTGSNYGYTF
12 TRBJ2-7 TRBV20-1 few CSARDSIYEQYF
15 TRBJ2-7 TRBV10-3 few CAISEPGAARDEQYF
13 TRBJ2-7 TRBV6-2/TRBV6-3 medium-sized CASRGTGYYEQYF
13 TRBJ2-2 TRBV7-7 NA CASSLSGAGELFF